This TCR beta chain stems from a study of beta chain features in type 1 diabetes. The length of the CDR3 is 13 residues. Looked up from germline, CDR1 is SQVTM and CDR2 is ANQGSEA. The germline V and J ends were trimmed by 6 bases and 3 bases, with 15 bases remaining between them. Study results and caveats: Any PCR bias toward short templates would affect both groups alike.

Sequenced material consisted of expressed TCRB transcripts (all of the isolated RNA was reverse transcribed). The protocol was immunoSEQ multiplex PCR, while the TCRdb copy is restricted to in-frame clones and leaves out a portion. This table holds about 200,000 clones, about 11% found once. To note about this clone: What it recognizes is unknown.

The chain uses TRBV29-1 and TRBJ2-7, with D possibly being TRBD1 or TRBD2 (6 bases each). The sequence was collected from a man between 18 and 35 years old in good health. Source material: central memory CD4+ T cells from blood. In nucleotides, the CDR3 is TGCAGCGTCCGAGTTAGGGGGGACTACGAGCAGTACTTC. This gives the protein CSVRVRGDYEQYF.